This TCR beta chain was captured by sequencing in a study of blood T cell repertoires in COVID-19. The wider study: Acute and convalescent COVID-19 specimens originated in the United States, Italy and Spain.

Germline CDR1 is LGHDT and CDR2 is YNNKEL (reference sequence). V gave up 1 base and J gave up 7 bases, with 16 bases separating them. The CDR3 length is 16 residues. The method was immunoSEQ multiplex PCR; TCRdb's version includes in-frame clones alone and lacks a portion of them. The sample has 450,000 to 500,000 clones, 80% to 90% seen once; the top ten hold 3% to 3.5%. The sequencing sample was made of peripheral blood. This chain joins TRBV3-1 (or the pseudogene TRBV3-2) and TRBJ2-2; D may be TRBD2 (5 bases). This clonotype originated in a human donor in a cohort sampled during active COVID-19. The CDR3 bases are TGTGCCAGCAGCCAAGTGCTAATCGGGGTCATCGGGGAGCTGTTTTTT. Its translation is CASSQVLIGVIGELFF.